These T cell receptor beta chains were read from a single sample in a study of shared clonotypes between healthy human individuals. Generated by immunoSEQ multiplex PCR, the TCRdb table keeps only in-frame clones and is missing some. The sample lists around 2,000,000 clones, 90% to 95% occurring once. The sample consisted of naive CD8+ T cells from PBMCs. Source of these receptors: a man younger than 35 in good health. Some clones in this sample may be carry-over from other donors' samples. Each CDR3 is given without its conserved first and last residue. Each record gives: J gene, V gene, CDR3 length, CDR3 protein.

TRBJ1-1	TRBV5-6	10	ASSLEGAGAF
TRBJ2-1	TRBV27	12	ASSRLAGDDEQF
TRBJ2-1	TRBV28	13	ASSFSRTSGNEQF
TRBJ1-1	TRBV19	14	ASSILPGQGESEAF
TRBJ1-5	TRBV6-5	13	ASSTGPSSNQPQH
TRBJ2-5	TRBV7-6	13	ASSSIVGGGETQY
TRBJ2-2	TRBV7-3	14	ASSLRAGGPVGELF
TRBJ2-7	TRBV25-1	12	ASSDRQPPYEQY
TRBJ1-1	TRBV7-9	9	ASSLEGEAF
TRBJ1-1	TRBV15	12	ATGRNRRFPEAF
TRBJ2-7	TRBV19	13	ASSISGRASYEQY
TRBJ1-5	TRBV19	16	ASSDRRGQGATGQPQH
TRBJ1-3	TRBV19	13	ASTPARSAGNTIY
TRBJ2-1	TRBV1	20	TSSQVSRPRILAGSSYNEQF
TRBJ2-7	TRBV19	13	ASSIGLINPYEQY
TRBJ2-2	TRBV27	14	ASSPRTGWNTGELF
TRBJ2-1	TRBV27	13	ASRLSGWGYNEQF
TRBJ1-3	TRBV28	13	ASSSGQGAGNTIY
TRBJ1-1	TRBV11-2	14	ASSSEPTGRGTEAF
TRBJ2-1	TRBV7-9	17	ASRGDKKGGLASYNEQF
TRBJ2-6	TRBV7-9	14	ASSLTRLPGANVLT
TRBJ2-3	TRBV11-2	8	ASGSDTQY
.	TRBV30	12	AWSFDGRDHEQY
TRBJ2-2	TRBV27	13	ASSSGTGNTGELF
TRBJ2-7	TRBV27	14	ASRSAFSGGSYEQY
TRBJ2-5	TRBV4-2	13	ASSQDYDSQETQY
TRBJ2-6	TRBV19	16	ASSPGPVALSGANVLT
TRBJ1-4	TRBV4-1	13	ASNLGDSFNEKLF